Each of the 17 T cell receptor beta chains below was sequenced from the same sample in a study of Ad26.COV2.S vaccination and SARS-CoV-2 variants. Data came from immunoSEQ multiplex PCR; TCRdb stores just in-frame clones and leaves some out. There are about 220,000 clones in the sample; 70% to 90% occur only once, and about 10% lies in the top ten. Specified treatment: around 19 received Ad26.COV2.S at low or high dose, single or two shots; five or six received placebo; per-sample allocation not given. Day 63 after the first injection of vaccine or placebo was the sampling time. The sequences come from peripheral blood, collected in a trial of Ad26.COV2.S vaccine versus placebo. Every receptor here comes from a person between 18 and 65 years old who received the Ad26.COV2.S COVID-19 vaccine or a placebo.

The J gene is TRBJ1-2, the V gene TRBV11-3; D possibly corresponds to TRBD1 (5 bases). The germline V and J ends were trimmed by 4 bases and 4 bases, with 28 bases remaining between them. The CDR3 runs to 19 residues. Per germline, CDR1 SGHNT and CDR2 YENEEA. CDR3 in DNA: TGTGCCAGCAGCTCCAGTGGGGGGAAGTTTATTGCGTGGAGCTATGGCTACACCTTC. This translates into CASSSSGGKFIAWSYGYTF. Full variable domain (outside the CDR3, taken from reference TRBV11-3 and TRBJ1-2): EAGVVQSPRYKIIEKKQPVAFWCNPISGHNTLYWYLQNLGQGPELLIRYENEEAVDDSQLPKDRFSAERLKGVDSTLKIQPAELGDSAVYLCASSSSGGKFIAWSYGYTFGSGTRLTVV.

CDR3 coding DNA: TGTGCCAGCAGCGTAGACCCCCCAGCGGGAGTTAGGAATGAGCAGTTCTTC. The encoded protein is CASSVDPPAGVRNEQFF. V is TRBV9 and J is TRBJ2-1, with 8 positions matching TRBD2. With V trimmed by 0 bases and J by 7 bases, 12 bases remained unmatched. The CDR3 is made up of 17 amino acids. From germline, CDR1 is SGDLS and CDR2 YYNGEE. Full variable domain (outside the CDR3, taken from reference TRBV9 and TRBJ2-1): DSGVTQTPKHLITATGQRVTLRCSPRSGDLSVYWYQQSLDQGLQFLIQYYNGEERAKGNILERFSAQQFPDLHSELNLSSLELGDSALYFCASSVDPPAGVRNEQFFGPGTRLTVL.

The V gene is TRBV9, the J gene TRBJ1-2; 10 nucleotides line up with TRBD1. In germline, CDR1 is SGDLS, CDR2 YYNGEE. V shed 6 bases and J 3 bases; nucleotides not matched to a gene: 14. CDR3 length: 17 residues. CDR3 nucleotides: TGTGCCAGCACCGAACTTGGACAGGGGGTTACTCACTATGGCTACACCTTC. This translates into CASTELGQGVTHYGYTF.

The chain is built from TRBV5-1 and TRBJ2-3; no definite D call. CDR3 size: 13 residues. Trimming shortened V by 4 bases and J by 7 bases, and 13 bases separated the two germline ends. Germline values: CDR1 SGHRS, CDR2 YFSETQ. CDR3 protein: CASSADGYYTQYF. CDR3 sequence (DNA): TGCGCCAGCAGCGCGGACGGTTATTATACGCAGTATTTT.

The V gene is TRBV5-1, the J gene TRBJ2-5, with a weak D call TRBD1 (5 bases). The germline V gene has CDR1 SGHRS and CDR2 YFSETQ. V was cut by 4 bases and J by 5 bases, with 9 bases left in between. This CDR3 is built from 12 residues. Here the CDR3 DNA reads TGCGCCAGCAGCCCTCCAGGGGAGACCCAGTACTTC. Translating gives CASSPPGETQYF.

The V gene is TRBV27, the J gene TRBJ2-1; D perhaps matches TRBD2 (5 bases). Germline V CDR1 and CDR2: MNHEY, SMNVEV (reference sequence). This CDR3 has 15 amino acids. V lost 2 bases and J 4 bases, leaving 12 bases between the germline ends. The CDR3 bases are TGTGCCAGCAGTTTAAGTGGGAGAGGGTACAATGAGCAGTTCTTC. Its translation is CASSLSGRGYNEQFF.

V is TRBV5-6 and J is TRBJ2-7, with TRBD1 matching 7 bases. V was clipped by 4 bases and J by 3 bases; unmatched bases: 13. CDR1 and CDR2 (germline): SGHDT, YYEEEE. This CDR3 region has 16 residues. In nucleotides, the CDR3 is TGTGCCAGCAGCCCAGACAGGGAAATTGAATACTACGAGCAGTACTTC. Protein: CASSPDREIEYYEQYF.

The chain has TRBV6-5 and TRBJ1-4, with D possibly matching TRBD1 (5 bases). The germline CDR1 and CDR2 sequences are MNHEY and SVGAGI. The V end lost 6 bases, the J end lost 4 bases, and 12 bases lay between the germline ends. The CDR3 consists of 14 residues. The CDR3 spells CASRRRGLNEKLFF. CDR3 nucleotide sequence: TGTGCCAGCAGGAGAAGGGGTCTTAATGAAAAACTGTTTTTT.

The chain carries TRBV10-3 and TRBJ1-4; 7 bases match TRBD1. CDR1 and CDR2 from the germline V gene are ENHRY and SYGVKD. The CDR3 has 13 residues. Trimming removed 10 bases from V and 8 bases from J; junction bases left unmatched: 10. The CDR3 loop reads CASRDRVDEKLFF. In DNA form, the CDR3 reads TGTGCCAGCCGCGACAGGGTTGACGAAAAACTGTTTTTT.

The chain couples TRBV30 to TRBJ2-1; TRBD2 might be the D (6 bases). Trimming took off 0 bases at V and 6 bases at J, with 15 bases between the two ends. The CDR3 sequence is 15 residues long. CDR1 and CDR2 (germline): GTSNPN, SVGIG (reference sequence). CDR3 in DNA: TGTGCCTGGAGTGTGGGCGGCGGCGGGACCAATGAGCAGTTCTTC. Protein product: CAWSVGGGGTNEQFF.

The chain joins TRBV9 to TRBJ2-7; 7 nucleotides line up with TRBD1. Looked up from germline, CDR1 is SGDLS and CDR2 is YYNGEE. V gave up 0 bases and J gave up 4 bases; unmatched junction bases: 4. The CDR3 loop spans 14 amino acids. The CDR3 coding sequence is TGTGCCAGCAGCGTAGCCCCGGGACAGTACGAGCAGTACTTC. Translated: CASSVAPGQYEQYF.

CDR3 sequence: CASSQDSYSTLSGIQETQYF. CDR3 DNA: TGTGCCAGCAGCCAAGATTCGTACAGCACGCTAAGCGGGATCCAAGAGACCCAGTACTTC. The chain recombines TRBV14 with TRBJ2-5; 7 bases are a match to TRBD2. With 0 bases clipped from V and 1 base from J, the junction kept 17 bases outside the gene matches. CDR3 length equals 20 residues. Germline CDR1 reads SGHDN; CDR2 reads FVKESK.

The genes are TRBV6-6 and TRBJ1-1; possibly TRBD1 for D (5 bases). The CDR3 loop spans 13 amino acids. With 6 bases removed from V and 4 bases from J, the gap between germline ends came to 12 bases. Germline CDR1 MNHNY, CDR2 SVGAGI (reference sequence). The CDR3 loop reads CASSLDGGTEAFF. The CDR3 coding sequence is TGTGCCAGCAGCCTCGATGGGGGCACTGAAGCTTTCTTT.

J is TRBJ2-3 and V is TRBV7-3; TRBD2 is a possible D gene (5 bases). V lost 4 bases and J lost 0, with 14 bases in between. The CDR3 totals 16 residues. The germline V gene encodes CDR1 SGHTA and CDR2 FQGTGA. This CDR3 is CASSSSSTHSTDTQYF. The CDR3 DNA sequence: TGTGCCAGCAGCTCCTCTAGCACTCATAGCACAGATACGCAGTATTTT.

The chain carries TRBV9 and TRBJ2-7; tentatively, D is TRBD1 (6 bases). CDR3 length equals 16 residues. Trimming left V 0 bases short and J 2 bases short, with 15 bases between. In germline, CDR1 is SGDLS, CDR2 YYNGEE. In DNA form, the CDR3 reads TGTGCCAGCAGCGTAGACTCAGGGGCGGTTGCCTACGAGCAGTACTTC. Translation gives CASSVDSGAVAYEQYF.

The CDR3 loop is CASSSTSGGWDTQYF. CDR3 in DNA: TGTGCCAGCAGCTCGACTAGCGGGGGTTGGGATACGCAGTATTTT. The chain links TRBV7-3 to TRBJ2-3; the match to TRBD2 covers 12 bases. The CDR3 sequence is 15 residues long. J lost 6 bases, V lost 4 bases, and 5 bases had no gene match. Germline CDR1 reads SGHTA; CDR2 reads FQGTGA.

CDR3 nucleotide sequence: TGTGCCAGCACCCCCTACCGGACCCGGGTATCTGGAAACACCATATATTTT. Translating it yields CASTPYRTRVSGNTIYF. The genes are TRBV7-8 and TRBJ1-3; D gene uncertain. This CDR3 region has 17 residues. Between the trimmed V and J ends, which lost 7 bases and 1 base, there was a span of 20 bases. The germline gives CDR1 SGHVS, CDR2 FQNEAQ. Full variable domain (outside the CDR3, taken from reference TRBV7-8 and TRBJ1-3): GAGVSQSPRYKVAKRGQDVALRCDPISGHVSLFWYQQALGQGPEFLTYFQNEAQLDKSGLPSDRFFAERPEGSVSTLKIQRTQQEDSAVYLCASTPYRTRVSGNTIYFGEGSWLTVV.